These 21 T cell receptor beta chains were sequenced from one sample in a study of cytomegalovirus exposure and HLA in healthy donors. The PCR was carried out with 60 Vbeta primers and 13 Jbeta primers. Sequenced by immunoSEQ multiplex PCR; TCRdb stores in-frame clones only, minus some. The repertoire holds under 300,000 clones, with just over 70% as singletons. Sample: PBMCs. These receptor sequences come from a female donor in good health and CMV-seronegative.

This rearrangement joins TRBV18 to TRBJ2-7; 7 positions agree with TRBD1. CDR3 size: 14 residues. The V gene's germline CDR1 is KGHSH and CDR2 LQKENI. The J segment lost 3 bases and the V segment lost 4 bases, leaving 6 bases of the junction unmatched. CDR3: CASSLGDSYYEQYF. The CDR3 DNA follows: TGTGCCAGCTCACTAGGGGACAGCTACTACGAGCAGTACTTC. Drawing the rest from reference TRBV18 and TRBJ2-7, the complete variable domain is NAGVMQNPRHLVRRRGQEARLRCSPMKGHSHVYWYRQLPEEGLKFMVYLQKENIIDESGMPKERFSAEFPKEGPSILRIQQVVRGDSAAYFCASSLGDSYYEQYFGPGTRLTVT.

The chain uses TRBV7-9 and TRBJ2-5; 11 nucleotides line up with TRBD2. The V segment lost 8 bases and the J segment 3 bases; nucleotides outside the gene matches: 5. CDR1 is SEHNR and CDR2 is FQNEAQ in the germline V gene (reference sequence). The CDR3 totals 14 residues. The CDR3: CASGGTSGKETQYF. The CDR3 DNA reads TGTGCCAGCGGCGGGACTAGCGGAAAAGAGACCCAGTACTTC.

The CDR3 reads CASSTLIGVDEQYF. DNA for the CDR3: TGTGCCAGCAGTACGCTAATCGGGGTGGACGAGCAGTACTTC. The chain is built from TRBV6-5 and TRBJ2-7; possibly TRBD2 for D (5 bases). The CDR3 is 14 amino acids. The V gene lost 5 bases and the J gene lost 5 bases, with 16 bases spanning the gap. CDR1 is MNHEY, CDR2 SVGAGI, per germline.

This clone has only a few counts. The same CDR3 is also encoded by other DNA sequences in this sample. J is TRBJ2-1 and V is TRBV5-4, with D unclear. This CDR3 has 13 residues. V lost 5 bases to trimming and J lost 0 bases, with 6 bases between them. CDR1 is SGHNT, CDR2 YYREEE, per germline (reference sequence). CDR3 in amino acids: CASRRDSYNEQFF. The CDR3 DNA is TGTGCCAGCAGGCGAGACTCCTACAATGAGCAGTTCTTC.

CDR3 region: CASSFLYPNAGTGIYSNQPQHF. The CDR3 DNA reads TGTGCCAGCAGTTTTCTATATCCGAATGCCGGGACAGGGATCTATAGCAATCAGCCCCAGCATTTT. The chain links TRBV28 to TRBJ1-5, with TRBD1 identical over 9 bases. There are 22 residues in the CDR3. CDR1 and CDR2 (germline): MDHEN, SYDVKM. Trimming took 3 bases from V and 0 from J; bases not matched to a gene: 21.

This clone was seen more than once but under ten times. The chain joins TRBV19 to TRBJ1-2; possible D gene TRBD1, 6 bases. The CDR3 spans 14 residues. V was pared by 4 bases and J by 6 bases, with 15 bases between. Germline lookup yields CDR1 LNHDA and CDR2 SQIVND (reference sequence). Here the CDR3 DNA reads TGTGCCAGTAGTACAAGCTACAGGGCCCATGGCTACACCTTC. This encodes CASSTSYRAHGYTF.

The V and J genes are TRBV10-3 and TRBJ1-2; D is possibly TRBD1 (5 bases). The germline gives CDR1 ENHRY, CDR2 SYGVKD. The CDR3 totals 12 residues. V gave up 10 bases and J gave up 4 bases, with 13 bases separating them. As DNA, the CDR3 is TGTGCCACCAGCGGGGGGTCCTATGGCTACACCTTC. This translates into CATSGGSYGYTF.

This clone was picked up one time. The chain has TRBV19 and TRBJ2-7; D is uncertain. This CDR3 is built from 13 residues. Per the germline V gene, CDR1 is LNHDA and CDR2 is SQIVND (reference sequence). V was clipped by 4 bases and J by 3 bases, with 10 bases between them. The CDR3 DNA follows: TGTGCCAGTAGTAAGGCCGGAGTCTACGAGCAGTACTTC. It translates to CASSKAGVYEQYF.

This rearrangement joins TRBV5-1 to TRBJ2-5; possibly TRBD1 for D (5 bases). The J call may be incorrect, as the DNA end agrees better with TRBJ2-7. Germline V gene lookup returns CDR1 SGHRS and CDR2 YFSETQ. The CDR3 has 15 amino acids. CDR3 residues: CASSLPQGLNDEQYF. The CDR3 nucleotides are TGCGCCAGCAGCTTGCCCCAGGGATTGAACGACGAGCAGTACTTC.

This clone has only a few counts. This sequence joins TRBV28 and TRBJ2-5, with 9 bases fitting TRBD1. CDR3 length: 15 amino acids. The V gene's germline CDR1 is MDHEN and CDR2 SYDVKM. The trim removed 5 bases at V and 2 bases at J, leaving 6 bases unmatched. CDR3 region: CASSESGTGQETQYF. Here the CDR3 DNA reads TGTGCCAGCAGTGAAAGTGGGACAGGGCAAGAGACCCAGTACTTC.

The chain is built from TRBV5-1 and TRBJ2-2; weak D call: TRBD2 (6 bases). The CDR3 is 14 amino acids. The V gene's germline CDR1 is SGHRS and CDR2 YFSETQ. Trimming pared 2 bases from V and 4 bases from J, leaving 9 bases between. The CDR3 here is CASSLGSGTGELFF. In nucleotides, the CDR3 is TGCGCCAGCAGCTTAGGTAGCGGCACCGGGGAGCTGTTTTTT.

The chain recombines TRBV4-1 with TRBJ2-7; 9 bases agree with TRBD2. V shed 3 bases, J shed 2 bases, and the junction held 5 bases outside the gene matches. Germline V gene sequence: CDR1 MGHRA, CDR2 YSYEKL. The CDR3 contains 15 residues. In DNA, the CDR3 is TGCGCCAGCAGCCAGACTAGCGGTCTGACCTACGAGCAGTACTTC. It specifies CASSQTSGLTYEQYF.

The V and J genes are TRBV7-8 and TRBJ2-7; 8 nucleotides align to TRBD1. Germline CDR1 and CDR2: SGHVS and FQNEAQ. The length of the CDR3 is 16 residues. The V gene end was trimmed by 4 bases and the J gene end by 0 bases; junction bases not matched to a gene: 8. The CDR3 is CASSSGTGLSSYEQYF. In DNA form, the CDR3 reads TGTGCCAGCAGCTCGGGGACAGGCCTGAGCTCCTACGAGCAGTACTTC. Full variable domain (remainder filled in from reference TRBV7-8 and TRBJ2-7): GAGVSQSPRYKVAKRGQDVALRCDPISGHVSLFWYQQALGQGPEFLTYFQNEAQLDKSGLPSDRFFAERPEGSVSTLKIQRTQQEDSAVYLCASSSGTGLSSYEQYFGPGTRLTVT.

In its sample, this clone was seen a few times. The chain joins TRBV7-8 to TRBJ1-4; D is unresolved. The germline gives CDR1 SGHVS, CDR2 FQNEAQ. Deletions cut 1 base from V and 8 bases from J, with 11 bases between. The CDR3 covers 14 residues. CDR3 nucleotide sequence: TGTGCCAGCAGCTTAGAGCGGCCGTGGGAAAAACTGTTTTTT. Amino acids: CASSLERPWEKLFF.

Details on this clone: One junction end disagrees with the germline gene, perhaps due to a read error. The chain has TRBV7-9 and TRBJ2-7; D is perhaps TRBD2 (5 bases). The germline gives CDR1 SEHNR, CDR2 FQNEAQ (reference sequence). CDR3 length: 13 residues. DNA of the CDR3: TGTTCCAGCGGTATCGGGTATACCTACGAGCAGTACTTC. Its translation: CSSGIGYTYEQYF. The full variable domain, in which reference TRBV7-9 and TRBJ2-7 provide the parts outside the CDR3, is DTGVSQNPRHKITKRGQNVTFRCDPISEHNRLYWYRQTLGQGPEFLTYFQNEAQLEKSRLLSDRFSAERPKGSFSTLEIQRTEQGDSAMYLCSSGIGYTYEQYFGPGTRLTVT.

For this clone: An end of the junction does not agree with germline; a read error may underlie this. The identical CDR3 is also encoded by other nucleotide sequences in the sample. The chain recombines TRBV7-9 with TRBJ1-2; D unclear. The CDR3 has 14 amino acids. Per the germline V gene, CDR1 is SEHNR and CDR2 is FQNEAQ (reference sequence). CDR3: CASSLTEANYGYTF. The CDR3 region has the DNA TGTGCTAGCAGCTTAACAGAAGCTAACTATGGCTACACCTTC.

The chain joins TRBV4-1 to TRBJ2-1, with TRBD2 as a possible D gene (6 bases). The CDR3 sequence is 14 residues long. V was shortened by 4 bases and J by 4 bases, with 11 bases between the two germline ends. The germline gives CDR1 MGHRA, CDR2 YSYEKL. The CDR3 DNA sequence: TGCGCCAGCAGCCGGATCAGCGGGTACAATGAGCAGTTCTTC. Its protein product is CASSRISGYNEQFF.

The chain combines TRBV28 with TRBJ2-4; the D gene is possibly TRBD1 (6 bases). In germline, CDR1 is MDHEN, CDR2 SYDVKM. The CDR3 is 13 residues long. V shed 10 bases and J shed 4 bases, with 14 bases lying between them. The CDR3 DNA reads TGTGCCACCGGACCGGGACAAAAAAACATTCAGTACTTC. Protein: CATGPGQKNIQYF. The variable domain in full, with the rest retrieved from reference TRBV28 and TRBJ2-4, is DVKVTQSSRYLVKRTGEKVFLECVQDMDHENMFWYRQDPGLGLRLIYFSYDVKMKEKGDIPEGYSVSREKKERFSLILESASTNQTSMYLCATGPGQKNIQYFGAGTRLSVL.

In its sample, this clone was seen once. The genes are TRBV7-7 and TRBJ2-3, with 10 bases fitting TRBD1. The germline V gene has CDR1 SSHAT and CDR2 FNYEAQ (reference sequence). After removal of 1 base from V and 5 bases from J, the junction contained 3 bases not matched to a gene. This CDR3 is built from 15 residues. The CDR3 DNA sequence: TGTGCCAGCAGCTTAGGACAGGGGGCAATAGATACGCAGTATTTT. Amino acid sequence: CASSLGQGAIDTQYF.

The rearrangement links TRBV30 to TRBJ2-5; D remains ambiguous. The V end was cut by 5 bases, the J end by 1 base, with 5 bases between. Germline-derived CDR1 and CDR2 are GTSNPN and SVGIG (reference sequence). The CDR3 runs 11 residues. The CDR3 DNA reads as TGTGCCTGGGCTATCCAAGAGACCCAGTACTTC. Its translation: CAWAIQETQYF.

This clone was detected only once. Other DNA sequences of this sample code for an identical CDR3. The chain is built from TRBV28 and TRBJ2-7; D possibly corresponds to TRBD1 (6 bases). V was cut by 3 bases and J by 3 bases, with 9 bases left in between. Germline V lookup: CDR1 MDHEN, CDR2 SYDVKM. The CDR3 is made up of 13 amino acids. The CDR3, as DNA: TGTGCCAGCAGTTTTGGACAGAGCTACGAGCAGTACTTC. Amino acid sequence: CASSFGQSYEQYF.